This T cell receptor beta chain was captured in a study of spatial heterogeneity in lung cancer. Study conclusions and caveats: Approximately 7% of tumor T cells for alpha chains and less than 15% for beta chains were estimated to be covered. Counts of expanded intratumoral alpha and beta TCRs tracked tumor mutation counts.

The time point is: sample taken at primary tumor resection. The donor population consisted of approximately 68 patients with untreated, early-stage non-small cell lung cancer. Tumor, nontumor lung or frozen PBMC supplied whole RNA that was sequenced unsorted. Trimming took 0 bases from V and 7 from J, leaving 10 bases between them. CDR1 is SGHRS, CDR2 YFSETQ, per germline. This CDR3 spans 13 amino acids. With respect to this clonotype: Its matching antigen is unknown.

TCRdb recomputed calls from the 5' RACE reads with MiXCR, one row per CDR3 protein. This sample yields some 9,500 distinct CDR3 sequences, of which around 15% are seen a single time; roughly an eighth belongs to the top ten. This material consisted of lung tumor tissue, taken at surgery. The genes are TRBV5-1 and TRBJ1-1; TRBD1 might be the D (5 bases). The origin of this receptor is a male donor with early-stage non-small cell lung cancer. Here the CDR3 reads CASSLVGEGEAFF. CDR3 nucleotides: TGCGCCAGCAGCTTGGTAGGGGAAGGTGAAGCTTTCTTT.